This TCR beta chain was found in a study of blood T cell repertoires in COVID-19. Study-wide context: COVID-19 samples from acute and convalescent phases originated in the United States, Italy and Spain. From T cells, B-cell-depleted T cells, or PBMCs came the material, which was cDNA or gDNA.

V was clipped by 5 bases and J by 6 bases; unmatched bases: 5. The CDR3 runs to 13 residues. Original methodology: From reference gene primer amplification, estimates of nucleated cell counts were derived. Sequencing used immunoSEQ multiplex PCR; TCRdb keeps in-frame clones, though not all of them. V and J calls and clone size are given by that table; D and trimming were obtained from the DNA. In the table there are 40,000 to 50,000 clones, about 89% of which are singletons. Sequencing was performed on peripheral blood. V is TRBV12-3 or TRBV12-4 and J is TRBJ1-2; 8 bases map to TRBD1. This TCR derives from a man in his 70s with active COVID-19. CDR3 in amino acids: CASSPQGANGYTF. DNA of the CDR3: TGTGCCAGCAGTCCTCAGGGGGCTAATGGCTACACCTTC.